The TCR beta chain under discussion was sequenced for a study of T-cell memory formation after mild COVID-19. A single record per CDR3 protein comes from TCRdb applying MiXCR to the 5' RACE reads. The sample consists of 200,000 to 300,000 distinct CDR3 sequences, roughly 15% of them appearing once. This clonotype was counted only a few times. Germline V gene data show CDR1 as SGHTA and CDR2 as FQGTGA. This CDR3 has 13 residues. V was trimmed by 3 bases and J by 5 bases, leaving 8 bases between them. This TCR derives from an adult woman who had mild COVID-19 (a few samples of this study predate the infection). Cell type and time point are not known. Material: PBMCs or a T cell subset sorted from them (not recorded which). The V call is TRBV7-3, the J call TRBJ2-1, with D possibly matching TRBD2 (5 bases). The CDR3 DNA sequence: TGTGCCAGCAGCTTCTCAGCGGACAATGAGCAGTTCTTC. This encodes CASSFSADNEQFF. Filled out from reference TRBV7-3 and TRBJ2-1, the complete variable domain reads GAGVSQTPSNKVTEKGKYVELRCDPISGHTALYWYRQSLGQGPEFLIYFQGTGAADDSGLPNDRFFAVRPEGSVSTLKIQRTERGDSAVYLCASSFSADNEQFFGPGTRLTVL.